One and the same sample provided the 16 T cell receptor beta chains below, sequenced in a study of blood T cell repertoires in COVID-19. Repertoires were generated with immunoSEQ multiplex PCR, while TCRdb's copy carries only in-frame clones and drops some. The data show roughly 150,000 clones, with over 70% seen just once and about 8.6% held by the top ten. Sequencing was carried out using peripheral blood. The source is a man between 50 and 59 years old with active or convalescent COVID-19.

This chain joins TRBV3-1 (or the pseudogene TRBV3-2) and TRBJ2-1, with 15 bases identical to TRBD2. Germline CDR1 and CDR2: LGHDT and YNNKEL (reference sequence). J gave up 4 bases and V 2 bases, and 6 bases lay outside the gene matches. The CDR3 sequence is 18 residues long. The CDR3 region is CASSQYGTSGRTYNEQFF. CDR3 nucleotide sequence: TGTGCCAGCAGCCAATATGGGACTAGCGGGAGGACATACAATGAGCAGTTCTTC.

The chain carries TRBV7-9 and TRBJ2-2; 10 bases agree with TRBD1. The CDR3 is 16 residues long. V dropped 3 bases and J dropped 3; count of bases not matched to a gene: 4. In germline, CDR1 is SEHNR, CDR2 FQNEAQ (reference sequence). CDR3: CASSFTTGGYTGELFF. In nucleotides, the CDR3 is TGTGCCAGCAGCTTCACGACAGGGGGCTACACCGGGGAGCTGTTTTTT.

The chain carries TRBV27 and TRBJ1-1; D unresolved. Trimming took 3 bases from V and 3 from J, leaving 11 bases between them. This CDR3 is built from 14 residues. The germline V gene has CDR1 MNHEY and CDR2 SMNVEV (reference sequence). CDR3 in amino acids: CASSFFGRDTEAFF. The DNA for the CDR3 is TGTGCCAGCAGTTTCTTTGGGAGGGACACTGAAGCTTTCTTT.

This chain connects TRBV19 to TRBJ1-5; perhaps TRBD1 as D (5 bases). This CDR3 comprises 14 residues. Germline values: CDR1 LNHDA, CDR2 SQIVND (reference sequence). Trimming left V 7 bases short and J 3 bases short, with 13 bases between. The CDR3 sequence is CASTKGLNNQPQHF. The CDR3 nucleotides read TGTGCCAGTACCAAGGGGCTTAACAATCAGCCCCAGCATTTT.

V usage is TRBV19 and J usage is TRBJ2-3; TRBD1 might be the D (6 bases). The V gene's germline CDR1 is LNHDA and CDR2 SQIVND (reference sequence). V shed 5 bases and J shed 4 bases, with 13 bases lying between them. This CDR3 contains 14 residues. This CDR3 is CASSAAGAPDTQYF. As DNA, the CDR3 is TGTGCCAGTAGTGCAGCAGGGGCCCCAGATACGCAGTATTTT.

DNA of the CDR3: TGCAGCGCCCAGCCGGAGGGAGGAGAGCCCCAGCATTTT. It codes for CSAQPEGGEPQHF. The chain employs TRBV29-1 and TRBJ1-5; no definite D call. V was cut by 7 bases and J by 8 bases, with 18 bases left in between. CDR3 size: 13 residues. Germline V CDR1 and CDR2: SQVTM, ANQGSEA.

The sample holds a few counts of this clone. CDR3 residues: CASTVGTGNSPLHF. In DNA form, the CDR3 reads TGTGCCAGCACCGTCGGGACAGGGAATTCACCCCTCCACTTT. This chain links TRBV27 with TRBJ1-6; 9 bases align to TRBD1. V lost 7 bases and J lost 7; bases outside the gene matches: 5. Looked up from germline, CDR1 is MNHEY and CDR2 is SMNVEV (reference sequence). This CDR3 spans 14 amino acids.

This clone occurred once. The rearrangement joins TRBV7-3 to TRBJ2-3; D is unresolved. CDR3 size: 14 residues. Germline values: CDR1 SGHTA, CDR2 FQGTGA. Deletions cut 1 base from V and 0 bases from J, with 5 bases between. The CDR3 sequence is CASSLMSSTDTQYF. CDR3 coding DNA: TGTGCCAGCAGCTTAATGAGTAGCACAGATACGCAGTATTTT.

In its sample, this clone was seen a few times. The rearrangement links TRBV3-1 (or the pseudogene TRBV3-2) to TRBJ2-2; TRBD2 is a possible D gene (6 bases). V shed 1 base and J shed 6 bases, with 15 bases lying between them. Germline V lookup: CDR1 LGHDT, CDR2 YNNKEL (reference sequence). The CDR3 runs to 16 residues. CDR3: CASSQVGGIMAGELFF. The CDR3 bases are TGTGCCAGCAGCCAAGTTGGAGGGATTATGGCCGGGGAGCTGTTTTTT.

The CDR3 coding sequence is TGTGCCAGCAGCTTACTAGCGGGAGGTGGTGAGCAGTTCTTC. Protein product: CASSLLAGGGEQFF. J is TRBJ2-1 and V is TRBV7-3; 11 nucleotides line up with TRBD2. Losses at the gene ends were 2 bases for V and 9 bases for J; bases not matched to a gene: 3. CDR1 and CDR2 (germline): SGHTA, FQGTGA. This CDR3 is 14 amino acids long.

The J gene is TRBJ2-7, the V gene TRBV2, with 10 bases fitting TRBD2. V trimming: 6 bases; J trimming: 2 bases; junction bases outside the gene matches: 7. Germline-derived CDR1 and CDR2 are SNHLY and FYNNEI. CDR3 size: 15 residues. Written as DNA, the CDR3 is TGTGCCAGCAGGGATTTAGCGGGAGGACCCTACGAGCAGTACTTC. It is translated as CASRDLAGGPYEQYF.

This chain connects TRBV27 to TRBJ1-5; D remains ambiguous. CDR1 and CDR2 (germline): MNHEY, SMNVEV (reference sequence). The CDR3 length is 16 residues. V lost 6 bases, J lost 1 base, and 16 bases lay in between. CDR3 loop: CASSLLWAGSNQPQHF. CDR3 coding DNA: TGTGCCAGCAGCCTGCTTTGGGCAGGCAGCAATCAGCCCCAGCATTTT.

This clone was counted a single time. The chain employs TRBV21-1 and TRBJ2-1; the DNA was not used to check the table's D call, TRBD2. TRBV21-1 is listed as a pseudogene. The length of the CDR3 is 17 residues. The CDR3 sequence: CASSKYRTSDSYNEQFF. The CDR3 nucleotides are TGTGCCAGCAGCAAATACAGGACTAGCGACTCCTACAATGAGCAGTTCTTC.

This clone was seen more than once but under ten times. This chain links TRBV10-3 with TRBJ1-2; perhaps TRBD1 as D (6 bases). There are 16 residues in the CDR3. Germline-derived CDR1 and CDR2 are ENHRY and SYGVKD. Trimming pared 0 bases from V and 4 bases from J, leaving 15 bases between. The CDR3, as DNA: TGTGCCATCAGTGAGTCGACGGGGGGCGCGGGCTATGGCTACACCTTC. Translated: CAISESTGGAGYGYTF.

The chain joins TRBV5-1 to TRBJ1-2; D is uncertain. The CDR3 extends over 14 amino acids. Per the germline V gene, CDR1 is SGHRS and CDR2 is YFSETQ. Deletions cut 0 bases from V and 1 base from J, with 7 bases between. CDR3 nucleotides: TGCGCCAGCAGCTTGGACAGTCTTAACTATGGCTACACCTTC. This codes for CASSLDSLNYGYTF.

V and J are TRBV7-6 and TRBJ2-1; 10 positions agree with TRBD1. Trimming removed 4 bases from V and 4 bases from J; junction bases left unmatched: 13. Germline V lookup: CDR1 SGHVS, CDR2 FNYEAQ. The CDR3 runs to 18 residues. CDR3 in DNA: TGTGCCAGCAGCTCGTATGGGACAGGGGAAAACCTTTACAATGAGCAGTTCTTC. Translation gives CASSSYGTGENLYNEQFF. Variable domain in full (rest from reference TRBV7-6 and TRBJ2-1): GAGVSQSPRYKVTKRGQDVALRCDPISGHVSLYWYRQALGQGPEFLTYFNYEAQQDKSGLPNDRFSAERPEGSISTLTIQRTEQRDSAMYRCASSSYGTGENLYNEQFFGPGTRLTVL.